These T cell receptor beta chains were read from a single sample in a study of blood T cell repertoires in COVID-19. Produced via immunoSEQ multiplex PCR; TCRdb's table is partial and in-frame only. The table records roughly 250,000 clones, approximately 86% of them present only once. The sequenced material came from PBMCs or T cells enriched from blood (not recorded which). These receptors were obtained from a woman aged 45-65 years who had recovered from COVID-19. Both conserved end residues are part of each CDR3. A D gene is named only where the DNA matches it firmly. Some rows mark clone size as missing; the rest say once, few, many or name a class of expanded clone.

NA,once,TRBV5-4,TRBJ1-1,TGTGCCAGCAGTCAGCGGGGAATGAACACTGAAGCTTTCTTT,CASSQRGMNTEAFF
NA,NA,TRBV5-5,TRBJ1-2,TGTGCCAGCAGCTTGGCCGGAGATGGCTACACCTTC,CASSLAGDGYTF
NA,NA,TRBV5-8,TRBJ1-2,TGTGCCAGCATCCGAAGGGGCGATTCCTTTGGCTACACCTTC,CASIRRGDSFGYTF
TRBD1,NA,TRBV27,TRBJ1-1,TGTGCCAGCAGTTTTTCGGACAGGCCCACTGAAGCTTTCTTT,CASSFSDRPTEAFF
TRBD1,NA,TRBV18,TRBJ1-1,TGTGCCAGCTCCCCCTCCACCGGGACAGTGAACACTGAAGCTTTCTTT,CASSPSTGTVNTEAFF
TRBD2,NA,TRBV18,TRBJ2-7,TGTGCCAGCTCAACCGCCGGGACTAGTGCGACCTACGAGCAGTACTTC,CASSTAGTSATYEQYF
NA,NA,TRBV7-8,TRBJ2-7,TGTGCCAGCAGCTTAGGACAGCTTGCTGTACGAGAGCAGTACTTC,CASSLGQLAVREQYF
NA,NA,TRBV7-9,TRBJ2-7,TGTGCCAGCAGAAAGGACGGGATTGGGACCTACGAGCAGTACTTC,CASRKDGIGTYEQYF
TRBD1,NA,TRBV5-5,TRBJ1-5,TGTGCCAGCAGCCCCAGACAGGGAGCTCTCAATCAGCCCCAGCATTTT,CASSPRQGALNQPQHF
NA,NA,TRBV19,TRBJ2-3,TGTGCCAGTAGTCAGGCCCTGAACAGTTACACAGATACGCAGTATTTT,CASSQALNSYTDTQYF
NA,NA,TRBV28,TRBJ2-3,TGTGCCAGCAGTAATGGGGCGGGAACGGGCACAGATACGCAGTATTTT,CASSNGAGTGTDTQYF
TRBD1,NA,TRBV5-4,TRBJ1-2,TGTGCCAGCAGATACTGGACAGGGGGGGGGCGATATGGCTACACCTTC,CASRYWTGGGRYGYTF
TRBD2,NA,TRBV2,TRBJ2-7,TGTGCCAGCAGCGATTGGACTAGCGGGGGCTCCTACGAGCAGTACTTC,CASSDWTSGGSYEQYF
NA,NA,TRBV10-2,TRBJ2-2,TGCGCCAGTAGGGGGTATCGCACCGGGGAGCTGTTTTTT,CASRGYRTGELFF
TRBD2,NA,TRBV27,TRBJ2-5,TGTGCCAGCAGTTATAGCGGGAGGCGGGCCCAGTACTTC,CASSYSGRRAQYF
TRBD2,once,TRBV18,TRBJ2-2,TGTGCCAGCTCACCACGGGGTAGCGGGAGAGGAACCGGGGAGCTGTTTTTT,CASSPRGSGRGTGELFF
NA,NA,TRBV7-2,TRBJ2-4,TGTGCCAGCAGCTTAGCCAGACAGACCATTCAGTACTTC,CASSLARQTIQYF
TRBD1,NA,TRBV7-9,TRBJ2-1,TGTGCCAGCAGCCCAAAAGACAGGGGCATAGCGACCACCTACAATGAGCAGTTCTTC,CASSPKDRGIATTYNEQFF
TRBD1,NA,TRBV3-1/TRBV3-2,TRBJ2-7,TGTGCCAGCAGCCAAAAACAGGGGTACGAGCAGTACTTC,CASSQKQGYEQYF